Listed below are T cell receptor beta chains from one sample, sequenced in a study of T cells in Graves' hyperthyroidism and ophthalmopathy. MiXCR was run by TCRdb on the multiplex PCR reads, yielding one entry per CDR3 protein. The profile shows 610,000 or so distinct CDR3 sequences, 46% of them singletons. The material sequenced was peripheral blood or thyroid tissue (not recorded which). The source of these receptors is a woman between 18 and 30 years old with Graves' hyperthyroidism. CDR3s leave out the opening cysteine and the closing phenylalanine or tryptophan. The order of the fields is CDR3 protein, J gene, V gene.

CDR3aa: ASSTLAVYNEQF
j_gene: TRBJ2-1
v_gene: TRBV11-3

CDR3aa: ASSLDRGGNSPLH
j_gene: TRBJ1-6
v_gene: TRBV7-9

CDR3aa: SVARDTEQY
j_gene: TRBJ2-7
v_gene: TRBV29-1

CDR3aa: ASSVLGRETQY
j_gene: TRBJ2-5
v_gene: TRBV9

CDR3aa: SVEDRGQDRYEQY
j_gene: TRBJ2-7
v_gene: TRBV29-1

CDR3aa: ASSSQERAYEQY
j_gene: TRBJ2-7
v_gene: TRBV11-2

CDR3aa: AISPNYRIPRSYEQY
j_gene: TRBJ2-7
v_gene: TRBV10-3

CDR3aa: ASSQVGRGRPEAF
j_gene: TRBJ1-1
v_gene: TRBV4-1

CDR3aa: SARTTSGRVTVNTGELF
j_gene: TRBJ2-2
v_gene: TRBV20-1

CDR3aa: ASSSGSSGNTIY
j_gene: TRBJ1-3
v_gene: TRBV7-9

CDR3aa: SAGPGSSYEQY
j_gene: TRBJ2-7
v_gene: TRBV20-1

CDR3aa: ASSSPKGGYRETQY
j_gene: TRBJ2-5
v_gene: TRBV27

CDR3aa: SLSATTSYEQY
j_gene: TRBJ2-7
v_gene: TRBV29-1

CDR3aa: ASKRQSNYNEQF
j_gene: TRBJ2-1
v_gene: TRBV19

CDR3aa: ASSQRQASYEQY
j_gene: TRBJ2-7
v_gene: TRBV4-1

CDR3aa: ASSRGREGQGEQF
j_gene: -
v_gene: TRBV7-2

CDR3aa: ASSPGAGVTNTGELF
j_gene: TRBJ2-2
v_gene: TRBV6-5

CDR3aa: SAPFSGTPKRGYT
j_gene: TRBJ1-2
v_gene: TRBV20-1

CDR3aa: ASSLDSGRTYEQY
j_gene: TRBJ2-7
v_gene: TRBV7-3

CDR3aa: ASSLTGTPPYEQY
j_gene: TRBJ2-7
v_gene: TRBV28

CDR3aa: NARRSGGTEAF
j_gene: TRBJ1-1
v_gene: TRBV20-1

CDR3aa: ATSDSTAGRNSPLH
j_gene: TRBJ1-6
v_gene: TRBV24-1

CDR3aa: SAVPLRSSYEQY
j_gene: TRBJ2-7
v_gene: TRBV20-1

CDR3aa: ASQRWGQMNTEAF
j_gene: TRBJ1-1
v_gene: TRBV2

CDR3aa: ASSPGTALIEQY
j_gene: TRBJ2-7
v_gene: TRBV18

CDR3aa: ASSTVAGGYQETQY
j_gene: TRBJ2-5
v_gene: TRBV19

CDR3aa: AISPGIGPETQY
j_gene: TRBJ2-5
v_gene: TRBV10-3

CDR3aa: SARETGNNEQY
j_gene: TRBJ2-7
v_gene: TRBV20-1

CDR3aa: ASSLNRPGGHFYEQY
j_gene: TRBJ2-7
v_gene: TRBV7-8

CDR3aa: ASSQEVLGSSTDTQY
j_gene: TRBJ2-3
v_gene: TRBV4-2

CDR3aa: ASSRPDRANSPLH
j_gene: TRBJ1-6
v_gene: TRBV19

CDR3aa: AISESKSSSGEQY
j_gene: TRBJ2-7
v_gene: TRBV10-3

CDR3aa: ASASFGLTQETQY
j_gene: TRBJ2-5
v_gene: TRBV2

CDR3aa: ASSFLPSWGTSGGTGELF
j_gene: TRBJ2-2
v_gene: TRBV7-2

CDR3aa: AIGLAGAEQY
j_gene: TRBJ2-7
v_gene: TRBV10-3

CDR3aa: ASSDSDRGRSGYT
j_gene: TRBJ1-2
v_gene: TRBV25-1

CDR3aa: SGGDRVLS
j_gene: TRBJ1-2
v_gene: TRBV20-1

CDR3aa: ASSFPSSDQPQH
j_gene: TRBJ1-5
v_gene: TRBV13

CDR3aa: ASKTPGQPQDTQY
j_gene: TRBJ2-3
v_gene: TRBV10-2

CDR3aa: ASSPLTRDSPLH
j_gene: TRBJ1-6
v_gene: TRBV11-2

CDR3aa: ASSSSRLLDNEQF
j_gene: TRBJ2-1
v_gene: TRBV6-5

CDR3aa: ASSYGTGPNQPQH
j_gene: TRBJ1-5
v_gene: TRBV27

CDR3aa: ASSDYRDHQPQH
j_gene: TRBJ1-5
v_gene: TRBV2

CDR3aa: ASSFYKASYEQY
j_gene: TRBJ2-7
v_gene: TRBV11-2

CDR3aa: SASRQGSEKLF
j_gene: TRBJ1-4
v_gene: TRBV20-1

CDR3aa: ASSLDTGRGTEAF
j_gene: TRBJ1-1
v_gene: TRBV11-3

CDR3aa: ASSYDDREESPLH
j_gene: TRBJ1-6
v_gene: TRBV6-2/TRBV6-3

CDR3aa: AISPDRRAYGYT
j_gene: TRBJ1-2
v_gene: TRBV10-3

CDR3aa: ASSPLGTGEQY
j_gene: TRBJ2-7
v_gene: TRBV11-3

CDR3aa: ASSDLQGARGYT
j_gene: TRBJ1-2
v_gene: TRBV6-4

CDR3aa: ASTRTGGVDYT
j_gene: TRBJ1-2
v_gene: TRBV12-3/TRBV12-4

CDR3aa: ASSSYGGPNYEQY
j_gene: TRBJ2-7
v_gene: TRBV7-6

CDR3aa: ASSLEGANSPLH
j_gene: TRBJ1-6
v_gene: TRBV5-1